This T cell receptor beta chain was recorded in a study of cytomegalovirus exposure and HLA in healthy donors. Sequencing used immunoSEQ multiplex PCR; TCRdb keeps in-frame clones, though not all of them. The sample lists roughly 140,000 clones, almost 90% occurring once. V lost 0 bases, J lost 3 bases, and 12 bases lay in between. The CDR3 has 16 residues. Germline V CDR1 and CDR2: SGHRS, YFSETQ. The specimen was PBMCs. The gene calls are TRBV5-1 and TRBJ1-4, with D possibly being TRBD1 (6 bases). The sequence came from a woman between 18 and 30 years old in good health and CMV-seropositive. The CDR3: CASSLGGPRPNEKLFF. As DNA, the CDR3 is TGCGCCAGCAGCTTGGGGGGGCCCCGGCCTAATGAAAAACTGTTTTTT.